Shown below are 16 T cell receptor beta chains from a single sample sequenced in a study of T cell responses to AZD1222 COVID-19 vaccine. TCRdb's copy holds only in-frame clones and misses some; the assay was immunoSEQ multiplex PCR. This table has some 80,000 clones, about 84% appearing once. Sequencing was performed on peripheral blood, taken on day 0 of AZD1222 vaccination. The source is an adult in good health.

This clone was detected a few times. The rearrangement uses TRBV19 and TRBJ2-1; TRBD1 or TRBD2 may be the D gene (5 bases each). V lost 6 bases, J lost 5 bases, and 14 bases lay in between. The CDR3 is 14 amino acids. Germline CDR1 is LNHDA and CDR2 is SQIVND (reference sequence). CDR3 DNA: TGTGCCAGTAGCACATTGGGGGTGAACAATGAGCAGTTCTTC. As protein: CASSTLGVNNEQFF. Complete variable domain (other parts from reference TRBV19 and TRBJ2-1): DGGITQSPKYLFRKEGQNVTLSCEQNLNHDAMYWYRQDPGQGLRLIYYSQIVNDFQKGDIAEGYSVSREKKESFPLTVTSAQKNPTAFYLCASSTLGVNNEQFFGPGTRLTVL.

V usage is TRBV20-1 and J usage is TRBJ2-3; 8 bases are shared with TRBD2. This CDR3 is 19 amino acids long. V lost 3 bases, J lost 4 bases, and 21 bases stayed unmatched. Germline CDR1 DFQATT, CDR2 SNEGSKA (reference sequence). CDR3 protein: CSASVSGGSTLDVSDTQYF. The CDR3 nucleotides read TGCAGTGCTAGTGTTTCGGGGGGGTCTACCCTCGATGTCTCAGATACGCAGTATTTT.

The V call is TRBV9, the J call TRBJ2-1, with D possibly being TRBD1 (5 bases). V was pared by 3 bases and J by 3 bases, with 16 bases between. Germline V lookup: CDR1 SGDLS, CDR2 YYNGEE. The CDR3 has 16 amino acids. This chain's CDR3 is CASSAGKGINYNEQFF. In DNA, the CDR3 is TGTGCCAGCAGCGCGGGCAAGGGGATAAACTACAATGAGCAGTTCTTC.

The chain is built from TRBV11-2 and TRBJ2-7, with 7 positions matching TRBD1. The germline gives CDR1 SGHAT, CDR2 FQNNGV. V gave up 5 bases and J gave up 3 bases; unmatched junction bases: 10. The CDR3 is 15 amino acids. CDR3: CASSRVRDSFYEQYF. In DNA, the CDR3 is TGTGCCAGCAGCCGGGTCCGGGACAGCTTCTACGAGCAGTACTTC. Full variable domain (remainder filled in from reference TRBV11-2 and TRBJ2-7): EAGVAQSPRYKIIEKRQSVAFWCNPISGHATLYWYQQILGQGPKLLIQFQNNGVVDDSQLPKDRFSAERLKGVDSTLKIQPAKLEDSAVYLCASSRVRDSFYEQYFGPGTRLTVT.

This clone was observed once. The chain recombines TRBV7-8 with TRBJ1-5; D is unresolved. The CDR3 has 14 residues. Germline V gives CDR1 SGHVS, CDR2 FQNEAQ. The ends were cut back, 0 bases at V and 4 bases at J, with 7 bases in the middle. This chain's CDR3 is CASSLAGTNQPQHF. CDR3 nucleotides: TGTGCCAGCAGCTTAGCAGGCACGAATCAGCCCCAGCATTTT.

V is TRBV9 and J is TRBJ1-1; no clear D. Germline assignment: CDR1 SGDLS and CDR2 YYNGEE. The CDR3 consists of 14 residues. The germline V and J ends were trimmed by 0 bases and 6 bases, with 12 bases remaining between them. CDR3 in DNA: TGTGCCAGCAGCGTAGCGGGGTTTTCTCCTGAAGCTTTCTTT. It yields the protein CASSVAGFSPEAFF.

The V gene is TRBV4-3, the J gene TRBJ1-5; 8 nucleotides align to TRBD1. CDR1 and CDR2 from the germline V gene are LGHNA and YSLEER. The trim removed 2 bases at V and 4 bases at J, leaving 4 bases unmatched. CDR3 length: 15 residues. Here the CDR3 DNA reads TGCGCCAGCAGCCAATTGACAGGGGATAATCAGCCCCAGCATTTT. Protein product: CASSQLTGDNQPQHF.

The chain recombines TRBV28 with TRBJ2-3; tentatively, D is TRBD2 (5 bases). CDR1 and CDR2 (germline): MDHEN, SYDVKM. V lost 2 bases and J lost 3, with 21 bases in between. The CDR3 consists of 18 residues. This CDR3 reads CASSLPSREGWETDTQYF. Written as DNA, the CDR3 is TGTGCCAGCAGTTTACCCTCCCGGGAAGGGTGGGAGACAGATACGCAGTATTTT.

This clone was picked up many times. The rearrangement joins TRBV5-8 to TRBJ1-5, with D hard to call. The CDR3 sequence is 14 residues long. V was trimmed by 4 bases and J by 7 bases, leaving 15 bases between them. Germline V gives CDR1 SGHTS, CDR2 YDEGEE. CDR3 DNA sequence: TGTGCCAGCAGCCGTGGGCCGAAGGAACAGCCCCAGCATTTT. It yields the protein CASSRGPKEQPQHF.

The chain employs TRBV27 and TRBJ2-7; 10 bases line up with TRBD2. CDR3 size: 14 residues. V shed 5 bases and J 3 bases; nucleotides not matched to a gene: 4. CDR1 is MNHEY, CDR2 SMNVEV, per germline (reference sequence). This chain's CDR3 is CASSLIAGGYEQYF. The CDR3 DNA follows: TGTGCCAGCAGTCTTATAGCGGGGGGCTACGAGCAGTACTTC.

The chain employs TRBV2 and TRBJ1-2; D is ambiguous. This CDR3 spans 13 amino acids. Germline values: CDR1 SNHLY, CDR2 FYNNEI. Trimming removed 4 bases from V and 4 bases from J, with 10 bases in between. The CDR3, as DNA: TGTGCCAGCAGTGGGGAGACAATCTATGGCTACACCTTC. This gives the protein CASSGETIYGYTF.

The chain recombines TRBV5-4 with TRBJ2-6, with TRBD1 identical over 7 bases. CDR3 length equals 18 residues. Germline CDR1 SGHNT, CDR2 YYREEE (reference sequence). With V trimmed by 3 bases and J by 0 bases, 9 bases remained unmatched. CDR3 bases: TGTGCCAGCAGCTCGCCGTTAGACAGGGACTCTGGGGCCAACGTCCTGACTTTC. It yields the protein CASSSPLDRDSGANVLTF.

CDR3 loop: CASSLGAWGVGYTEAFF. The CDR3 bases are TGTGCCAGCAGCTTAGGGGCTTGGGGGGTAGGGTACACTGAAGCTTTCTTT. The chain carries TRBV11-2 and TRBJ1-1, with D possibly TRBD1 on 5 matching bases. Trimming left V 1 base short and J 3 bases short, with 18 bases between. Germline values: CDR1 SGHAT, CDR2 FQNNGV. The CDR3 is 17 residues long.

The chain is built from TRBV29-1 and TRBJ2-3; TRBD1 aligns across 9 bases. This CDR3 is built from 15 residues. V lost 1 base to trimming and J lost 2 bases; unmatched junction nucleotides: 4. Germline V gene data show CDR1 as SQVTM and CDR2 as ANQGSEA. The CDR3 nucleotides read TGCAGCGTTGAAGCCTGGGACAGGGCCACAGATACGCAGTATTTT. Its translation is CSVEAWDRATDTQYF.

The chain uses TRBV9 and TRBJ2-3; D is unresolved. Trimming pared 0 bases from V and 3 bases from J, leaving 2 bases between. The germline gives CDR1 SGDLS, CDR2 YYNGEE. The CDR3 runs 12 residues. This CDR3 is CASSVGTDTQYF. For the CDR3, the DNA is TGTGCCAGCAGCGTAGGTACAGATACGCAGTATTTT.

A single count supports this clone. The V call is TRBV5-1, the J call TRBJ2-7; TRBD2 is a possible D gene (5 bases). CDR1 SGHRS and CDR2 YFSETQ come from the germline V gene. The ends were cut back, 2 bases at V and 1 base at J, with 10 bases in the middle. The length of the CDR3 is 14 residues. The CDR3 spells CASSLAAQSYEQYF. DNA of the CDR3: TGCGCCAGCAGCTTAGCGGCCCAATCCTACGAGCAGTACTTC.